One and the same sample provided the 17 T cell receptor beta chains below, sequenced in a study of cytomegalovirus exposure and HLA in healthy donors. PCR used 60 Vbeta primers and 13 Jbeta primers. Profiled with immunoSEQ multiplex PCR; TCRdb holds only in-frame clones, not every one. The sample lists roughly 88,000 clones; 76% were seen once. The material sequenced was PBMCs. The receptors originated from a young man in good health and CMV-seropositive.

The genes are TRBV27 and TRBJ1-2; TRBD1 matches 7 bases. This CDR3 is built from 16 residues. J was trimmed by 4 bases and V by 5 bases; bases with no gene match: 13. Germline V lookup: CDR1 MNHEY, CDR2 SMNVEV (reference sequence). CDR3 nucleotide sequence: TGTGCCAGCAGTGGACGCCCGGGACAGAAGCTCTATGGCTACACCTTC. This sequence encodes CASSGRPGQKLYGYTF.

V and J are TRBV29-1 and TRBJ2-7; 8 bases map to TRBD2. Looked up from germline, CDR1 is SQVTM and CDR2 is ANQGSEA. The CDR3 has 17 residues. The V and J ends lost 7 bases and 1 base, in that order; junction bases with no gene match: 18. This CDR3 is CSANLDLSGAPSYEQYF. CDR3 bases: TGCAGCGCCAACCTCGACCTTAGCGGGGCCCCATCCTACGAGCAGTACTTC.

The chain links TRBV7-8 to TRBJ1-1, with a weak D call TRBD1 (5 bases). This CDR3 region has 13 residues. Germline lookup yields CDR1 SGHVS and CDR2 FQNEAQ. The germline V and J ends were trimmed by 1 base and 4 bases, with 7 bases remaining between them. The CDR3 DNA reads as TGTGCCAGCAGCTTAGGCAGGGTCACTGAAGCTTTCTTT. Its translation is CASSLGRVTEAFF.

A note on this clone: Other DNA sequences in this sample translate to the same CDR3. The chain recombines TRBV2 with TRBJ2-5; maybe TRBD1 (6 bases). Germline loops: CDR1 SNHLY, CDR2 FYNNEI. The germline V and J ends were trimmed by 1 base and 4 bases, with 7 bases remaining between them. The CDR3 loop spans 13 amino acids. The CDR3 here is CASSEDRVETQYF. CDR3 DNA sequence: TGTGCCAGCAGTGAAGACAGGGTAGAGACCCAGTACTTC. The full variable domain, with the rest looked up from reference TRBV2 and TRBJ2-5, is EPEVTQTPSHQVTQMGQEVILRCVPISNHLYFYWYRQILGQKVEFLVSFYNNEISEKSEIFDDQFSVERPDGSNFTLKIRSTKLEDSAMYFCASSEDRVETQYFGPGTRLLVL.

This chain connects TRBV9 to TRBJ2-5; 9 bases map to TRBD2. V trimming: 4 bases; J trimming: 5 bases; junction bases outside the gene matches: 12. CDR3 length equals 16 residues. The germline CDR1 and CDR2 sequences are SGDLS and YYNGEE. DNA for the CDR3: TGTGCCAGCAGCACCTCCAGCGGGAGGTTGGAGGAGACCCAGTACTTC. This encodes CASSTSSGRLEETQYF.

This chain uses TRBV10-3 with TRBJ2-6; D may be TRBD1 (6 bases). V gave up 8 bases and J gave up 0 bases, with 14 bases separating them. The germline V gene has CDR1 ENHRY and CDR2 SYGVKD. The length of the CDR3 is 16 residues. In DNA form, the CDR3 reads TGTGCCATCTCCACAGGGATGGCCTCTGGGGCCAACGTCCTGACTTTC. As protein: CAISTGMASGANVLTF.

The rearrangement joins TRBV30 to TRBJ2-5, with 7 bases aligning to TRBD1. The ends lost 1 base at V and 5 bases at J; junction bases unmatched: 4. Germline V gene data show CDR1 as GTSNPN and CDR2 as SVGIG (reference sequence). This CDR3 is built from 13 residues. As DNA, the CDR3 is TGTGCCTGGAGTGGACAGGGTGGGGAGACCCAGTACTTC. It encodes CAWSGQGGETQYF.

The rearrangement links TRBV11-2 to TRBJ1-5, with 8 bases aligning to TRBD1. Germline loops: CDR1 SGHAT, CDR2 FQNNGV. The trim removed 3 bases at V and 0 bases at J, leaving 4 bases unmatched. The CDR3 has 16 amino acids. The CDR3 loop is CASSFETGDSNQPQHF. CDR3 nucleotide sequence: TGTGCCAGCAGCTTTGAGACAGGGGATAGCAATCAGCCCCAGCATTTT.

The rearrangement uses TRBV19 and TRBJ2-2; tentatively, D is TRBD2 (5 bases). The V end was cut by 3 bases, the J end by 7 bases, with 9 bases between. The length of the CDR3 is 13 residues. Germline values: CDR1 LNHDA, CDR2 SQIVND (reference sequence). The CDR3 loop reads CASSIASGGELFF. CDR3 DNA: TGTGCCAGTAGTATCGCCAGCGGCGGGGAGCTGTTTTTT. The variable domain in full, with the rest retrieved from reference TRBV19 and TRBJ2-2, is DGGITQSPKYLFRKEGQNVTLSCEQNLNHDAMYWYRQDPGQGLRLIYYSQIVNDFQKGDIAEGYSVSREKKESFPLTVTSAQKNPTAFYLCASSIASGGELFFGEGSRLTVL.

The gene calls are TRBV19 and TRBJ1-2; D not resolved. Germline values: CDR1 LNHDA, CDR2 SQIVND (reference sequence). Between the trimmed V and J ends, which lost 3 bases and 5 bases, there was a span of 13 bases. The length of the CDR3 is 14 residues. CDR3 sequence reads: CASSMAGINYGYTF. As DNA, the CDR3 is TGTGCCAGTAGTATGGCAGGAATAAATTATGGCTACACCTTC.

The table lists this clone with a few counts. The CDR3 coding sequence is TGTGCCAGCAGCCAGAAGACAGGGAGCACAGATACGCAGTATTTT. As protein: CASSQKTGSTDTQYF. The J gene is TRBJ2-3, the V gene TRBV4-2; 7 bases map to TRBD1. Germline V gives CDR1 LGHNA, CDR2 YNFKEQ. Losses at the gene ends were 3 bases for V and 0 bases for J; bases not matched to a gene: 3. This CDR3 has 15 residues.

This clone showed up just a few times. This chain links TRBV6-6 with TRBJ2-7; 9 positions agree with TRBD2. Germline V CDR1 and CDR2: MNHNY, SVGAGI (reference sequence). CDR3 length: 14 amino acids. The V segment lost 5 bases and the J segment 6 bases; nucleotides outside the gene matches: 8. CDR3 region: CASSMTGGRVEQYF. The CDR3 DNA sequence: TGTGCCAGCAGTATGACTGGCGGGAGGGTCGAGCAGTACTTC.

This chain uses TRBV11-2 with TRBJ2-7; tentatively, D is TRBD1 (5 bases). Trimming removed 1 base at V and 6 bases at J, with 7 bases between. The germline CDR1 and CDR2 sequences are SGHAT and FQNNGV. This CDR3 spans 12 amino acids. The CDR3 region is CASSLGRGEQYF. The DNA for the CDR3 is TGTGCCAGCAGCTTAGGAAGGGGCGAGCAGTACTTC.

CDR3 in DNA: TGTGCCAGCAGCTACACCTACTCTGGAAACACCATATATTTT. It translates to CASSYTYSGNTIYF. The rearrangement uses TRBV6-5 and TRBJ1-3; D gene ambiguous. The CDR3 consists of 14 residues. Trimming took 6 bases from V and 0 from J, leaving 9 bases between them. CDR1 and CDR2 from the germline V gene are MNHEY and SVGAGI.

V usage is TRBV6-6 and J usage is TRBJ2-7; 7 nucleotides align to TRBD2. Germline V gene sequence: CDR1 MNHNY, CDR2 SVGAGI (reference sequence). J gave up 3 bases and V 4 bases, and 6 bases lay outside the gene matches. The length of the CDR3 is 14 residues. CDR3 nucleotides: TGTGCCAGCAGTTTGCTCGGGACTAACTACGAGCAGTACGTC. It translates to CASSLLGTNYEQYV.

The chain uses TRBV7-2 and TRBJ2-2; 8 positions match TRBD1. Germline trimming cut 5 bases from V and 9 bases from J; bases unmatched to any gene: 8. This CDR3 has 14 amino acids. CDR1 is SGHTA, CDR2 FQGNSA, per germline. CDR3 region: CASSTGDRPRELFF. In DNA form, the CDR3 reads TGTGCCAGCAGCACCGGGGACAGGCCAAGGGAGCTGTTTTTT.

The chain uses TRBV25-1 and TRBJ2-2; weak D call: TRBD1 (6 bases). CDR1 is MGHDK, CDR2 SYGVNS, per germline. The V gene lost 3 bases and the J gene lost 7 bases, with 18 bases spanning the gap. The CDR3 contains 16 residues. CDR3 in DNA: TGTGCCAGCAGTGAGCCCAAACAGGGAGAAAACGGGGAGCTGTTTTTT. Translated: CASSEPKQGENGELFF.